A single sample is the source of the 32 T cell receptor beta chains below, sequenced in a study of T cells in Graves' hyperthyroidism and ophthalmopathy. Amplification targeted TCR beta CDR3 regions from RNA transcripts. The HTBI primer set drove a first-round RT-PCR of the TCR CDR3. TCRdb re-analysed the multiplex PCR reads in MiXCR, keeping a single row per CDR3 protein. Found here are hundreds of thousands of distinct CDR3 sequences, over 10% of them singletons; the top ten hold around 9.2%. The sample was blood. Receptors originate from a woman between 18 and 29 years old with Graves' hyperthyroidism.

This clonotype was observed at least ten times. V is TRBV25-1 and J is TRBJ1-2; D remains ambiguous. The CDR3 is 13 residues long. The V gene's germline CDR1 is MGHDK and CDR2 SYGVNS. Trimming removed 1 base from V and 6 bases from J, with 9 bases in between. CDR3 in amino acids: CASSEWGGNGYTF. The CDR3 region has the DNA TGTGCCAGCAGTGAATGGGGTGGTAATGGCTACACCTTC.

Many counts were recorded for this clonotype. This chain uses TRBV2 with TRBJ2-3, with D tentatively TRBD1 (6 bases). The V end lost 5 bases, the J end lost 6 bases, and 21 bases lay between the germline ends. Germline V gene lookup returns CDR1 SNHLY and CDR2 FYNNEI. The CDR3 runs to 16 residues. The CDR3 region has the DNA TGTGCCAGCAGTTATACAGCATTGGGGGCATCGGATACGCAGTATTTT. Translation: CASSYTALGASDTQYF. The full variable domain, in which reference TRBV2 and TRBJ2-3 provide the parts outside the CDR3, is EPEVTQTPSHQVTQMGQEVILRCVPISNHLYFYWYRQILGQKVEFLVSFYNNEISEKSEIFDDQFSVERPDGSNFTLKIRSTKLEDSAMYFCASSYTALGASDTQYFGPGTRLTVL.

This clonotype was seen at least ten times. J is TRBJ2-7 and V is TRBV12-3 or TRBV12-4; a possible D gene is TRBD2 (7 bases). This CDR3 has 14 amino acids. Trimming took off 3 bases at V and 2 bases at J, with 11 bases between the two ends. The CDR3 region is CASSLMGGPYEQYF. DNA of the CDR3: TGTGCCAGCAGTTTGATGGGGGGGCCCTACGAGCAGTACTTC.

This chain links TRBV11-3 with TRBJ2-2; D possibly uses TRBD1 or TRBD2 (5 bases each). V was trimmed by 5 bases and J by 10 bases, leaving 11 bases between them. CDR1 and CDR2 (germline): SGHNT, YENEEA. The CDR3 is 12 amino acids. The CDR3 spells CASSNGASELFF. As DNA, the CDR3 is TGTGCCAGCAGCAACGGGGCGTCGGAGCTGTTTTTT.

In its sample, this clonotype was seen many times. The chain links TRBV5-1 to TRBJ2-7, with D unresolved. The CDR3 has 13 amino acids. Per germline, CDR1 SGHRS and CDR2 YFSETQ. Deletions cut 3 bases from V and 0 bases from J, with 7 bases between. The DNA for the CDR3 is TGCGCCAGCAGCTCAGGCGGCTCCTACGAGCAGTACTTC. Translating gives CASSSGGSYEQYF.

This chain uses TRBV7-9 with TRBJ1-4; no reliable D call. Germline V CDR1 and CDR2: SEHNR, FQNEAQ (reference sequence). With 4 bases removed from V and 4 bases from J, the gap between germline ends came to 13 bases. This CDR3 comprises 15 residues. The CDR3 nucleotides are TGTGCCAGCAGCTCCGAGAGGACGGTTAATGAAAAACTGTTTTTT. This codes for CASSSERTVNEKLFF.

This clonotype has a handful of counts. CDR3 residues: CASSSWTRSGGNEQFF. DNA for the CDR3: TGTGCCAGCAGCTCCTGGACGCGATCGGGGGGCAATGAGCAGTTCTTC. V gene TRBV7-3 combines with J gene TRBJ2-1; TRBD2 matches at 7 bases. CDR1 is SGHTA, CDR2 FQGTGA, per germline. This CDR3 contains 16 residues. The J segment lost 6 bases and the V segment lost 4 bases, leaving 12 bases of the junction unmatched.

This clonotype has more than one count but fewer than ten. This chain links TRBV28 with TRBJ2-3; 9 nucleotides line up with TRBD2. J gave up 4 bases and V 1 base, and 24 bases lay outside the gene matches. Germline values: CDR1 MDHEN, CDR2 SYDVKM. The CDR3 is made up of 22 amino acids. The CDR3 spells CASSLFPVLGGTREGRPDTQYF. CDR3 nucleotides: TGTGCCAGCAGTTTATTTCCGGTTTTAGGCGGGACGCGGGAGGGCCGTCCAGATACGCAGTATTTT.

Many counts were recorded for this clonotype. The chain uses TRBV11-2 and TRBJ2-1, with 7 positions matching TRBD2. CDR3 length: 15 amino acids. J lost 2 bases, V lost 1 base, and 2 bases had no gene match. CDR1 SGHAT and CDR2 FQNNGV come from the germline V gene. The CDR3: CASSLGGGPYNEQFF. In DNA, the CDR3 is TGTGCCAGCAGCTTAGGGGGGGGACCCTACAATGAGCAGTTCTTC.

The table lists this clonotype with many counts. The chain is built from TRBV6-2 or TRBV6-3 and TRBJ2-2, with D possibly matching TRBD1 (6 bases). There are 14 residues in the CDR3. Germline CDR1 and CDR2: MNHEY and SVGEGT. V was cut by 5 bases and J by 1 base, with 8 bases left in between. This CDR3 reads CASSRRGNTGELFF. The CDR3 bases are TGTGCCAGCAGTCGCAGGGGGAACACCGGGGAGCTGTTTTTT.

With respect to this clonotype: The junction and the germline gene differ at one end; a read error may be behind it. This chain links TRBV7-9 with TRBJ2-6, with D perhaps matching TRBD1 (6 bases). The length of the CDR3 is 15 residues. The germline V gene encodes CDR1 SEHNR and CDR2 FQNEAQ (reference sequence). The CDR3 nucleotides are TGTACCAGCAGCGCCCCAGGGGCTGGGGCCAACGTCCTGACCTTC. This gives the protein CTSSAPGAGANVLTF.

The sample holds many counts of this clonotype. This chain joins TRBV3-1 and TRBJ2-4, with TRBD2 identical over 10 bases. The germline V gene encodes CDR1 LGHDT and CDR2 YNNKEL (reference sequence). This CDR3 region has 15 residues. The junction had 8 bases not matched to a gene; V was cut back by 4 bases and J by 8 bases. The CDR3 nucleotides are TGTGCCAGCAGCCGTTGGAGCGGGGGGGTAGACATTCAGTACTTC. Residues: CASSRWSGGVDIQYF.

The V gene is TRBV24-1, the J gene TRBJ1-2, with a weak D call TRBD1 (5 bases). The germline V and J ends were trimmed by 3 bases and 8 bases, with 9 bases remaining between them. The CDR3 runs 12 residues. Germline V CDR1 and CDR2: KGHDR, SFDVKD. CDR3 loop: CATSDTDRGYTF. The CDR3, as DNA: TGTGCCACCAGTGATACTGACAGAGGCTACACCTTC.

This clonotype was detected ten times or more. This chain connects TRBV27 to TRBJ1-5, with D uncertain. CDR1 MNHEY and CDR2 SMNVEV come from the germline V gene (reference sequence). Trimming took 7 bases from V and 3 from J, leaving 10 bases between them. The CDR3 extends over 13 amino acids. As DNA, the CDR3 is TGTGCCAGCAAGGCAGGTCACAATCAGCCCCAGCATTTT. Amino acid sequence: CASKAGHNQPQHF.

This clonotype appeared many times. The J gene is TRBJ1-1, the V gene TRBV7-2; D may be TRBD1 (5 bases). Trimming took 4 bases from V and 1 from J, leaving 13 bases between them. Germline CDR1 is SGHTA and CDR2 is FQGNSA. This CDR3 region has 15 residues. The CDR3 protein is CASSSSGTANTEAFF. In nucleotides, the CDR3 is TGTGCCAGCAGCTCGTCCGGGACTGCGAACACTGAAGCTTTCTTT.

This clonotype was seen many times. The chain employs TRBV11-2 and TRBJ1-2; D unclear. The length of the CDR3 is 15 residues. Germline CDR1 SGHAT, CDR2 FQNNGV. Trimming cost V 5 bases and J 3 bases, with 16 bases left between them. The CDR3 here is CASSLSSADYYGYTF. CDR3 in DNA: TGTGCCAGCAGCCTAAGTAGTGCGGACTACTATGGCTACACCTTC.

This clonotype was seen repeatedly, ten times or more. The chain combines TRBV12-3 or TRBV12-4 with TRBJ2-1, with TRBD2 as a possible D gene (6 bases). The V end was cut by 2 bases, the J end by 0 bases, with 11 bases between. The CDR3 totals 16 residues. CDR3 residues: CASSLWGLPSYNEQFF. The CDR3 nucleotides are TGTGCCAGCAGTTTATGGGGACTCCCCTCCTACAATGAGCAGTTCTTC.

This clonotype was seen a few times. The chain links TRBV29-1 to TRBJ1-2; no firm D call. The CDR3 loop spans 14 amino acids. The germline V gene has CDR1 SQVTM and CDR2 ANQGSEA. V was pared by 2 bases and J by 4 bases, with 14 bases between. CDR3 sequence reads: CSVEKTFLPYGYTF. CDR3 nucleotides: TGCAGCGTTGAAAAGACCTTCCTACCCTATGGCTACACCTTC.

This clonotype was seen repeatedly, ten times or more. The rearrangement uses TRBV20-1 and TRBJ2-4; D not certain. Trimming pared 6 bases from V and 7 bases from J, leaving 10 bases between. Germline CDR1 and CDR2: DFQATT and SNEGSKA (reference sequence). CDR3 size: 11 residues. For the CDR3, the DNA is TGCAGTGCCCCGCTCGGGAACATTCAGTACTTC. Translation: CSAPLGNIQYF.

Ten or more counts support this clonotype. The CDR3 region is CASSLEQGAEDTQYF. The DNA of the CDR3 is TGTGCCAGCAGTTTGGAGCAGGGGGCAGAAGATACGCAGTATTTT. This sequence joins TRBV12-3 or TRBV12-4 and TRBJ2-3; TRBD1 aligns across 8 bases. V lost 3 bases and J lost 5; bases outside the gene matches: 7. The CDR3 has 15 amino acids.

At least ten counts were recorded for this clonotype. The CDR3, as DNA: TGCAGCGTTGAAAAGGATGTAGCGGGAGGCTACTACGAGCAGTACTTC. Protein sequence: CSVEKDVAGGYYEQYF. The chain links TRBV29-1 to TRBJ2-7; 10 bases map to TRBD2. The CDR3 has 16 residues. With 2 bases clipped from V and 3 bases from J, the junction kept 10 bases outside the gene matches. The germline V gene has CDR1 SQVTM and CDR2 ANQGSEA.

J is TRBJ1-2 and V is TRBV19; TRBD1 is a possible D gene (5 bases). The V gene's germline CDR1 is LNHDA and CDR2 SQIVND (reference sequence). The CDR3 covers 14 residues. Trimming pared 7 bases from V and 8 bases from J, leaving 20 bases between. The chain's CDR3 is CASKITGTPDGYTF. CDR3 sequence (DNA): TGTGCCAGTAAGATCACCGGGACCCCGGACGGCTACACCTTC.

This clonotype was recorded many times. The rearrangement uses TRBV28 and TRBJ2-1; 7 nucleotides match TRBD2. CDR1 is MDHEN and CDR2 is SYDVKM in the germline V gene. This CDR3 has 15 amino acids. Losses at the gene ends were 6 bases for V and 3 bases for J; bases not matched to a gene: 8. CDR3 sequence: CASSSLADFYNEQFF. The CDR3 region has the DNA TGTGCCAGCAGCTCTCTAGCGGACTTCTACAATGAGCAGTTCTTC.

This clonotype showed up many times. This chain joins TRBV28 and TRBJ1-1, with D possibly TRBD1 on 6 matching bases. CDR1 MDHEN and CDR2 SYDVKM come from the germline V gene. This CDR3 comprises 14 residues. Between the trimmed V and J ends, which lost 4 bases and 7 bases, there was a span of 16 bases. CDR3 nucleotides: TGTGCCAGCAGTTCCAACAGGGTTCTGGGTGAAGCTTTCTTT. This sequence encodes CASSSNRVLGEAFF.

This rearrangement joins TRBV20-1 to TRBJ2-7, with D perhaps matching TRBD2 (6 bases). Trimming pared 3 bases from V and 0 bases from J, leaving 6 bases between. The CDR3 spans 12 residues. The germline gives CDR1 DFQATT, CDR2 SNEGSKA (reference sequence). The CDR3: CSASGSSYEQYF. The CDR3 region has the DNA TGCAGTGCTAGCGGGAGCTCCTACGAGCAGTACTTC.

This clonotype occurred many times. V is TRBV6-1 and J is TRBJ2-1; D might be TRBD1 or TRBD2, each matching 6 bases. The germline V gene encodes CDR1 MNHNS and CDR2 SASEGT. V shed 5 bases and J shed 6 bases, with 23 bases lying between them. The CDR3 totals 17 residues. CDR3 nucleotide sequence: TGTGCCAGCAGTCTAGACGGGGGCACCGGGGGAGGCAATGAGCAGTTCTTC. Translating gives CASSLDGGTGGGNEQFF.

The V gene is TRBV4-1, the J gene TRBJ1-4; D is unresolved. CDR1 is MGHRA and CDR2 is YSYEKL in the germline V gene. CDR3 size: 15 residues. V lost 3 bases to trimming and J lost 8 bases, with 16 bases between them. The CDR3 region has the DNA TGCGCCAGCAGCCATCATTCTCACAGCCGGGAAAAACTGTTTTTT. This gives the protein CASSHHSHSREKLFF.

The chain employs TRBV19 and TRBJ2-1; 8 bases align to TRBD2. V lost 5 bases, J lost 1 base, and 4 bases stayed unmatched. Germline lookup yields CDR1 LNHDA and CDR2 SQIVND (reference sequence). The CDR3 length is 15 residues. CDR3 amino acids: CASSPTSESYNEQFF. CDR3 bases: TGTGCCAGTAGTCCGACTAGCGAGTCCTACAATGAGCAGTTCTTC.

This chain connects TRBV12-3 or TRBV12-4 to TRBJ1-3; TRBD1 might be the D (5 bases). The V and J ends lost 6 bases and 2 bases respectively, with 14 bases between them. The CDR3 runs to 15 residues. CDR3 residues: CASSPRDFPGNTIYF. As DNA, the CDR3 is TGTGCCAGCAGCCCCCGGGACTTTCCTGGAAACACCATATATTTT.

Many counts were recorded for this clonotype. This chain uses TRBV18 with TRBJ1-5, with D possibly TRBD1 on 6 matching bases. This CDR3 comprises 15 residues. Per germline, CDR1 KGHSH and CDR2 LQKENI. The germline V and J ends were trimmed by 3 bases and 0 bases, with 9 bases remaining between them. The CDR3 nucleotides read TGTGCCAGCTCACCCAACAGGGATAGCAATCAGCCCCAGCATTTT. This gives the protein CASSPNRDSNQPQHF.

In this sample, this clonotype turned up many times. The chain couples TRBV3-1 to TRBJ1-1; D gene ambiguous. This CDR3 comprises 13 residues. Germline CDR1 and CDR2: LGHDT and YNNKEL (reference sequence). V was trimmed by 5 bases and J by 6 bases, leaving 13 bases between them. The CDR3 nucleotides read TGTGCCAGCAGCGAATCCGAGGGCGCTGAAGCTTTCTTT. It is translated as CASSESEGAEAFF.

Many counts were recorded for this clonotype. The chain employs TRBV5-1 and TRBJ2-5; 12 positions agree with TRBD2. Germline V lookup: CDR1 SGHRS, CDR2 YFSETQ. Trimming cost V 4 bases and J 5 bases; bases outside gene matches: 9. This CDR3 is built from 16 residues. CDR3 protein: CASSTGLAGLGETQYF. The DNA for the CDR3 is TGCGCCAGCAGCACAGGACTAGCGGGGCTGGGGGAGACCCAGTACTTC.